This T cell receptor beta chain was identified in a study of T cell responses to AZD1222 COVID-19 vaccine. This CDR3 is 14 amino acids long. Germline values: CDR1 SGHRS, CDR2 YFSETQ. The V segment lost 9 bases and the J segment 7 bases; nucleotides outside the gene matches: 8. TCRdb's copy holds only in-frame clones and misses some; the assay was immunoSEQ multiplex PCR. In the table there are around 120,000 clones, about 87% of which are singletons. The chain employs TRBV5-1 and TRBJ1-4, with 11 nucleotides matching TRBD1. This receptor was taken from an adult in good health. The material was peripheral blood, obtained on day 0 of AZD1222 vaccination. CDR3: CATKSGTGGEKLFF. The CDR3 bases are TGCGCCACCAAGAGTGGGACAGGGGGTGAAAAACTGTTTTTT.